These 21 T cell receptor beta chains came from one sample sequenced in a study of response to subunit inactivated influenza vaccine. TCRdb independently ran MiXCR on the RT-PCR reads; one entry per CDR3 protein. The table has over 800,000 distinct CDR3 sequences, less than 25% seen once. The source material was PBMCs from blood, sampled 4 to 6 days after vaccination. These TCRs come from a man in his fifties or sixties who received an inactivated influenza vaccine.

CDR3 DNA sequence: TGCAGTGCTGCCGGGACAGGGTCGGGTGAGCAGTTCTTC. Its translation is CSAAGTGSGEQFF. The rearrangement joins TRBV20-1 to TRBJ2-1; 9 nucleotides align to TRBD1. The CDR3 totals 13 residues. Germline lookup yields CDR1 DFQATT and CDR2 SNEGSKA (reference sequence). Unmatched junction bases numbered 8, after V lost 5 bases and J lost 9 bases.

This rearrangement joins TRBV3-1 to TRBJ2-7, with D possibly TRBD2 on 5 matching bases. The length of the CDR3 is 12 residues. Germline V gives CDR1 LGHDT, CDR2 YNNKEL (reference sequence). V lost 0 bases and J 11 bases, leaving 11 bases between the germline ends. Here the CDR3 DNA reads TGTGCCAGCAGCCAAGATCAGTTGACTAAGTACTTC. Translating it yields CASSQDQLTKYF.

This clonotype was counted a few times. The chain's CDR3 is CASSPRPGEQGMNTEAFF. CDR3 DNA: TGTGCCAGCTCACCCCGGCCCGGGGAACAGGGAATGAACACTGAAGCTTTCTTT. The gene calls are TRBV18 and TRBJ1-1, with D tentatively TRBD1 (6 bases). Looked up from germline, CDR1 is KGHSH and CDR2 is LQKENI. Trimming left V 3 bases short and J 0 bases short, with 20 bases between. The CDR3 is 18 residues long.

This clonotype was seen repeatedly, ten times or more. The rearrangement joins TRBV5-1 to TRBJ2-5; the match to TRBD2 covers 15 bases. CDR1 is SGHRS and CDR2 is YFSETQ in the germline V gene. J lost 3 bases, V lost 3 bases, and 3 bases had no gene match. This CDR3 contains 16 residues. In DNA, the CDR3 is TGCGCCAGCAGCTCCGGGACTAGCGGGAGGAAAGAGACCCAGTACTTC. As protein: CASSSGTSGRKETQYF.

The table lists this clonotype with a few counts. This chain's CDR3 is CATRASGGNEQFF. In nucleotides, the CDR3 is TGCGCCACTCGAGCTAGCGGTGGGAATGAGCAGTTCTTC. The genes are TRBV5-1 and TRBJ2-1, with 7 bases identical to TRBD2. CDR3 length equals 13 residues. V was clipped by 9 bases and J by 7 bases; unmatched bases: 10. Germline V gene lookup returns CDR1 SGHRS and CDR2 YFSETQ.

The chain couples TRBV15 to TRBJ2-3, with D unresolved. Trimming cost V 2 bases and J 6 bases, with 6 bases left between them. The CDR3 spans 12 residues. Per germline, CDR1 LNHNV and CDR2 YYDKDF (reference sequence). The CDR3 region is CATSRLRDTQYF. CDR3 in DNA: TGTGCCACCAGCAGACTGAGGGATACGCAGTATTTT.

The CDR3 DNA reads TGCAGCGTTGGACAGGGGAACACTGAAGCTTTCTTT. Amino acids: CSVGQGNTEAFF. The V gene is TRBV29-1, the J gene TRBJ1-1, with TRBD1 matching 7 bases. Germline V gene lookup returns CDR1 SQVTM and CDR2 ANQGSEA. Trimming at V came to 4 bases and at J to 1 base, leaving 0 bases not matched to a gene. The CDR3 extends over 12 amino acids.

The sample holds a few counts of this clonotype. The chain is built from TRBV6-1 and TRBJ2-1; 10 bases align to TRBD2. Trimming removed 7 bases from V and 8 bases from J; junction bases left unmatched: 14. Germline V gene lookup returns CDR1 MNHNS and CDR2 SASEGT. The CDR3 loop spans 16 amino acids. The CDR3 sequence: CASKPSGGANFDEQFF. In DNA form, the CDR3 reads TGTGCCAGCAAGCCGAGCGGGGGGGCTAATTTCGATGAGCAGTTCTTC.

The table lists this clonotype with a few counts. The chain uses TRBV20-1 and TRBJ2-1; 11 positions match TRBD1. Germline V CDR1 and CDR2: DFQATT, SNEGSKA (reference sequence). The CDR3 is 16 amino acids. V trimming: 2 bases; J trimming: 0 bases; junction bases outside the gene matches: 3. CDR3 DNA: TGCAGTGCTAGACCCGGACAGGGGGCCTCCTACAATGAGCAGTTCTTC. Encoded protein: CSARPGQGASYNEQFF.

This chain uses TRBV27 with TRBJ2-7; D gene uncertain. Trimming removed 5 bases from V and 2 bases from J, with 16 bases in between. CDR1 MNHEY and CDR2 SMNVEV come from the germline V gene (reference sequence). This CDR3 comprises 15 residues. The CDR3 sequence: CASSPQTVITYEQYF. The DNA of the CDR3 is TGTGCCAGCAGTCCCCAGACGGTGATCACCTACGAGCAGTACTTC.

This clonotype was seen a few times. V gene TRBV20-1 combines with J gene TRBJ2-7, with TRBD2 as a possible D gene (5 bases). Germline lookup yields CDR1 DFQATT and CDR2 SNEGSKA (reference sequence). CDR3 length equals 13 residues. The V and J ends lost 0 bases and 5 bases respectively, with 11 bases between them. This CDR3 reads CSARDPGINEQYF. The CDR3 DNA sequence: TGCAGTGCTAGAGATCCGGGGATAAACGAGCAGTACTTC.

This clonotype was seen a few times. This sequence joins TRBV24-1 and TRBJ1-5, with D maybe TRBD1 (6 bases). The germline V gene encodes CDR1 KGHDR and CDR2 SFDVKD. The CDR3 totals 16 residues. Trimming removed 5 bases at V and 0 bases at J, with 13 bases between. The DNA of the CDR3 is TGTGCCACCAGTGCCCGGACAGTTGATAGCAATCAGCCCCAGCATTTT. Residues: CATSARTVDSNQPQHF.

This clonotype turned up a few times. The CDR3 protein is CAISEPRDGYEQYF. DNA of the CDR3: TGTGCCATCAGTGAGCCCCGGGACGGCTACGAGCAGTACTTC. The chain uses TRBV10-3 and TRBJ2-7; the D call may be TRBD1 or TRBD2 (5 bases each). With 2 bases removed from V and 3 bases from J, the gap between germline ends came to 11 bases. The CDR3 has 14 amino acids. Per germline, CDR1 ENHRY and CDR2 SYGVKD.

This clonotype was seen only a few times. The chain carries TRBV12-3 or TRBV12-4 and TRBJ1-6; TRBD1 is a possible D gene (5 bases). V was cut by 3 bases and J by 7 bases, with 16 bases left in between. The CDR3 runs to 16 residues. CDR3 bases: TGTGCCAGCAGTTTGCCCTCCGGGACGGGAAATTCACCCCTCCACTTT. This gives the protein CASSLPSGTGNSPLHF.

This rearrangement joins TRBV5-4 to TRBJ2-2, with TRBD2 matching 9 bases. The CDR3 spans 16 residues. The V segment lost 0 bases and the J segment 7 bases; nucleotides outside the gene matches: 7. Germline CDR1 and CDR2: SGHNT and YYREEE (reference sequence). The CDR3 bases are TGTGCCAGCAGCTTGGCAGCGCGGGAGGGAATCGGGGAGCTGTTTTTT. This sequence encodes CASSLAAREGIGELFF. Combining the CDR3 with reference TRBV5-4 and TRBJ2-2 gives the whole variable domain ETGVTQSPTHLIKTRGQQVTLRCSSQSGHNTVSWYQQALGQGPQFIFQYYREEENGRGNFPPRFSGLQFPNYSSELNVNALELDDSALYLCASSLAAREGIGELFFGEGSRLTVL.

V and J are TRBV6-2 or TRBV6-3 and TRBJ2-1; D is undetermined. The CDR3 is 16 residues long. V lost 1 base to trimming and J lost 0 bases, with 10 bases between them. Per the germline V gene, CDR1 is MNHEY and CDR2 is SVGEGT. The CDR3 is CASSYFGRSSYNEQFF. For the CDR3, the DNA is TGTGCCAGCAGTTACTTTGGGCGGAGCTCCTACAATGAGCAGTTCTTC.

The V gene is TRBV5-1, the J gene TRBJ2-4; 8 bases agree with TRBD1. Per the germline V gene, CDR1 is SGHRS and CDR2 is YFSETQ. V trimming: 2 bases; J trimming: 13 bases; junction bases outside the gene matches: 17. The CDR3 runs to 16 residues. For the CDR3, the DNA is TGCGCCAGCAGCTTTGATCCGGGACAGGTCTCCCCCGTACAGTACTTC. Translation gives CASSFDPGQVSPVQYF.

The chain links TRBV20-1 to TRBJ2-7; D unresolved. Germline CDR1 and CDR2: DFQATT and SNEGSKA (reference sequence). There are 14 residues in the CDR3. Deletions cut 5 bases from V and 4 bases from J, with 18 bases between. The CDR3 loop reads CSAHPGWVRYEQYF. The CDR3 DNA sequence: TGCAGTGCTCACCCTGGCTGGGTCAGGTACGAGCAGTACTTC.

In this sample, this clonotype turned up a few times. V gene TRBV28 combines with J gene TRBJ2-7; 8 bases fit TRBD1. Germline CDR1 MDHEN, CDR2 SYDVKM. The trim removed 6 bases at V and 1 base at J, leaving 5 bases unmatched. The CDR3 contains 14 residues. The CDR3 loop reads CASSLQGESYEQYF. The CDR3 DNA sequence: TGTGCCAGCAGCCTACAGGGGGAATCCTACGAGCAGTACTTC.

This clonotype was counted a single time. This chain connects TRBV20-1 to TRBJ2-7, with TRBD1 as a possible D gene (6 bases). Trimming left V 6 bases short and J 4 bases short, with 13 bases between. CDR3 size: 12 residues. CDR1 and CDR2 from the germline V gene are DFQATT and SNEGSKA (reference sequence). CDR3: CSASQTGYEQYF. The CDR3 DNA reads TGCAGTGCGAGCCAGACAGGTTACGAGCAGTACTTC.

The CDR3 DNA reads as TGCGCCAGCAGCTTGCGGGTGGGAGGGGCAGAGACCCAGTACTTC. Residues: CASSLRVGGAETQYF. The chain combines TRBV5-1 with TRBJ2-5; the match to TRBD2 covers 7 bases. V dropped 1 base and J dropped 4; count of bases not matched to a gene: 7. The V gene's germline CDR1 is SGHRS and CDR2 YFSETQ. This CDR3 contains 15 residues.